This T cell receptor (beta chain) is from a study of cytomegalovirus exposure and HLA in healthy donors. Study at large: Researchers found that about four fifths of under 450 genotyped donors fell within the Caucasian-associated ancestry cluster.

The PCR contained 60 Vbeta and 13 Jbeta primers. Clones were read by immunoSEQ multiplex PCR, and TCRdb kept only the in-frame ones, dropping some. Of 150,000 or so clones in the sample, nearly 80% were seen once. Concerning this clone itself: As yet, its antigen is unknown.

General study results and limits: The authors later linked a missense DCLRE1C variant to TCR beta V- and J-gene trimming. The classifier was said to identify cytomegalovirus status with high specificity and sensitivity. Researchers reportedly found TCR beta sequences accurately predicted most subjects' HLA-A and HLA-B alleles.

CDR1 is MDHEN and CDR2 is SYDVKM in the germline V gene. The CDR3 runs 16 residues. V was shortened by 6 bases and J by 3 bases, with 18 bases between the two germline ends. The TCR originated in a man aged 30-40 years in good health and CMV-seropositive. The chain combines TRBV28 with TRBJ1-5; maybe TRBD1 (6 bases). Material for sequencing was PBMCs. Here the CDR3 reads CASSPYRQEPNQPQHF. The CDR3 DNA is TGTGCCAGCAGCCCATATCGACAGGAGCCCAATCAGCCCCAGCATTTT.